This T cell receptor beta chain was recovered during a study of T-cell memory formation after mild COVID-19. TCRdb reprocessed the 5' RACE reads with MiXCR, giving one entry per CDR3 protein. The data hold under 85,000 distinct CDR3 sequences, with around 13% observed a single time. This CDR3 has 16 amino acids. Germline V gives CDR1 SGDLS, CDR2 YYNGEE. Trimming removed 4 bases from V and 1 base from J; junction bases left unmatched: 3. This clonotype was found a few times. Sequences were obtained from PBMCs or a T cell subset sorted from them (not recorded which). This chain uses TRBV9 with TRBJ2-3, with 13 bases lining up with TRBD2. This clonotype was sampled from an adult woman who had mild COVID-19 (a few samples of this study predate the infection). Cell type and time point are not known. The CDR3 DNA reads TGTGCCAGCAGCCCAGGGACTAGCGGGGGCACAGATACGCAGTATTTT. It is translated as CASSPGTSGGTDTQYF.